These T cell receptor beta chains were read from a single sample in a study of T-cell reconstitution after alpha-beta-depleted transplantation in children. A single record per CDR3 protein comes from TCRdb applying MiXCR to the PCR reads. The sample lists some 590,000 distinct CDR3 sequences; over 9.5% were seen once. This sample comprised PBMCs from the stem cell graft donor, obtained from the stem cell graft. These receptors all stem from a human donor who donated a stem cell graft to a child with acute myeloid leukemia. Each CDR3 is given with its conserved first and last residue. D genes are given only for firm matches. Part of the rows lack a size; the others show once, few, many or a class for expanded clones.

-	many	TRBV20-1	TRBJ2-2	TGCCTCGTCGGCGGCCGGAACACCGGGGAGCTGTTTTTT	CLVGGRNTGELFF
-	many	TRBV5-1	TRBJ1-1	TGCGCCAGCTGGGACGGGGGTATGAACACTGAAGCTTTCTTT	CASWDGGMNTEAFF
TRBD2	-	TRBV6-2/TRBV6-3	TRBJ2-5	TGTGCCAGCAGTTACTCGAAGGCTAGCGGCAAGCAAGAGACCCAGTACTTC	CASSYSKASGKQETQYF
-	-	TRBV4-3	TRBJ2-3	TGCGCCAGCAGCCAAGTCCATGGGGCCCCCACAGATACGCAGTATTTT	CASSQVHGAPTDTQYF
-	-	TRBV7-3	TRBJ1-1	TGTGCCAGCAGGTTAACGGGGGGCACTGAAGCTTTCTTT	CASRLTGGTEAFF
-	many	TRBV7-2	TRBJ2-1	TGTGCCAGCAGCTTCAGAGGGCAGGGCTGGCAGTTCTTC	CASSFRGQGWQFF
-	few	TRBV6-5	TRBJ1-1	TGTGCCAGCAGTTACTCGTCCCCACAGGGGAACACTGAAGCTTTCTTT	CASSYSSPQGNTEAFF
-	many	TRBV5-1	TRBJ1-1	TGCGCCAGCAGCTTGGAAGGGCGGGACACTGAAGCTTTCTTT	CASSLEGRDTEAFF
TRBD1	-	TRBV7-9	TRBJ1-4	TGTGCCAGCAGCCGGCTGACAGGGGTAAATGAAAAACTGTTTTTT	CASSRLTGVNEKLFF
-	-	TRBV6-1	TRBJ2-5	TGTGCCAGCAGAAGGGGTCAACAGGGTCAAGAGACCCAGTACTTC	CASRRGQQGQETQYF
TRBD2	many	TRBV10-3	TRBJ2-1	TGTGCCATCAATAGCGGGGGAGCTCACAATGAGCAGTTCTTC	CAINSGGAHNEQFF
-	-	TRBV5-1	TRBJ1-3	TGCGCCAGCAGCTTGTTTTCTACAGGCTTGTCCTCTGGAAACACCATATATTTT	CASSLFSTGLSSGNTIYF
-	few	TRBV6-1	TRBJ2-6	TGTGCCACCATTCCTTCAGGGTCTGGGGCCAACGTCCTGACTTTC	CATIPSGSGANVLTF
TRBD1	-	TRBV6-2/TRBV6-3	TRBJ1-1	TGTGCCAGCAGTTACATCCCAGGGGGCATCACTGAAGCTTTCTTT	CASSYIPGGITEAFF
-	many	TRBV6-6	TRBJ1-1	TGTGCCAGCAGTTCCCTGGGGGTAGAAGCTTTCTTT	CASSSLGVEAFF
-	few	TRBV20-1	TRBJ2-5	TGCAGTGCTTCCTTGACCCTGTACCAAGAGACCCAGTACTTC	CSASLTLYQETQYF
TRBD2	few	TRBV7-9	TRBJ2-3	TGTGCCAGCGCCGGACTGAGCGGGGTCACAGATACGCAGTATTTT	CASAGLSGVTDTQYF
-	many	TRBV7-3	TRBJ2-3	TGTGCCACCACCCCGGGGCCGAACACAGATACGCAGTATTTT	CATTPGPNTDTQYF
-	few	TRBV5-1	TRBJ2-3	TGCGCCAGCAGAATGGGGGGCCGGACAGATACGCAGTATTTT	CASRMGGRTDTQYF
-	many	TRBV29-1	TRBJ2-5	TGCAGCGTTGTGTCAGGGGAAGAGACCCAGTACTTC	CSVVSGEETQYF
-	-	TRBV18	TRBJ2-7	TGTGCCAGCTCACCAGCCAGGGGCTACGAGCAGTACTTC	CASSPARGYEQYF
-	-	TRBV20-1	TRBJ2-3	TGCAGTGCTACGCTGGGTTCAGGCTCCACAGATACGCAGTATTTT	CSATLGSGSTDTQYF
-	-	TRBV6-2/TRBV6-3	TRBJ2-7	TGTGCCAGCACCACCCGCGGGGCGACCCCCTACGAGCAGTACTTC	CASTTRGATPYEQYF
-	-	TRBV5-6	TRBJ2-7	TGTGCCAGCAGCTTGTTTGGCGAAGGGACCTACGAGCAGTACTTC	CASSLFGEGTYEQYF
-	many	TRBV28	TRBJ2-1	TGTGCCAGCATCGGGACTTCCCAAGGGAATGAGCAGTTCTTC	CASIGTSQGNEQFF
TRBD2	many	TRBV5-1	TRBJ2-5	TGCGCCAGCAGCGTCGGACTAGCGGGCAAACTGGAGACCCAGTACTTC	CASSVGLAGKLETQYF
-	-	TRBV28	TRBJ1-3	TGTGCCGGGGGGACTCCGTCTGGAAACACCATATATTTT	CAGGTPSGNTIYF
-	few	TRBV7-2	TRBJ1-1	TGTGCCAGCAGCTTAGGGGGGGGTAGCACTGAAGCTTTCTTT	CASSLGGGSTEAFF
TRBD2	-	TRBV28	TRBJ2-7	TGTGCCAGCAGTCCACGGACTAGCGGGACCTCTGGGGAGCAGTACTTC	CASSPRTSGTSGEQYF
-	few	TRBV4-2	TRBJ2-1	TGTGCCAGCAGCCAAGATGGGGCTAGCAATGAGCAGTTCTTC	CASSQDGASNEQFF
-	-	TRBV12-3/TRBV12-4	TRBJ2-7	TGTGCCAGCAGTTTAGTGGTAGCAGGTGTGCCCTACGAGCAGTACTTC	CASSLVVAGVPYEQYF
TRBD2	-	TRBV28	TRBJ2-2	TGTGCCAGCAGTTCCCCTCCTAGCGGGAGCGCCGGGGAGCTGTTTTTT	CASSSPPSGSAGELFF
-	many	TRBV28	TRBJ2-1	TGTGCCAGCAGTTTAGGAAGGTGGAGCTCCTACAATGAGCAGTTCTTC	CASSLGRWSSYNEQFF
TRBD2	-	TRBV20-1	TRBJ2-3	TGCAGTGCTAGTAGAGCGGGGAGCACAGATACGCAGTATTTT	CSASRAGSTDTQYF
-	few	TRBV30	TRBJ2-7	TGTGCCTGGAGTGAAAGCTCAGGGGGGTCCTACGAGCAGTACTTC	CAWSESSGGSYEQYF
TRBD2	many	TRBV2	TRBJ2-1	TGTGCCAGCAGTGAACGAACTAGCGGGAATGAGCAGTTCTTC	CASSERTSGNEQFF
TRBD2	many	TRBV7-9	TRBJ2-1	TGTGCCAGCAGCCCCCCACTAGCGGGAAACAATGAGCAGTTCTTC	CASSPPLAGNNEQFF
-	few	TRBV27	TRBJ2-7	TGTGCCAGCAGTTTTTTCGGGGGAGGTTACTACGAGCAGTACTTC	CASSFFGGGYYEQYF
TRBD2	many	TRBV28	TRBJ2-5	TGTGCCAGCTTTTTGCCTAGCGGCGGAGGGGAGACCCAGTACTTC	CASFLPSGGGETQYF
-	many	TRBV6-1	TRBJ2-1	TGTGCCAGCAGTAGGGCTGGGAGCACGAGCTCCTACAATGAGCAGTTCTTC	CASSRAGSTSSYNEQFF
TRBD2	many	TRBV11-2	TRBJ2-1	TGTGCCAGCAGCTCACTAGCGGATAAGAACAATGAGCAGTTCTTC	CASSSLADKNNEQFF
-	-	TRBV28	TRBJ2-4	TGTGCCAGCAGTTCCCGCACAATAGCCAAAAACATTCAGTACTTC	CASSSRTIAKNIQYF
TRBD2	few	TRBV5-1	TRBJ2-1	TGCGCCAGCAGCCCGGGTGGACTAGCGGGAGCCTATGAGCAGTTCTTC	CASSPGGLAGAYEQFF
TRBD1	-	TRBV12-3/TRBV12-4	TRBJ2-7	TGTGCCAGCAGTCCCGAGGACAGGGGTGACTACGAGCAGTACTTC	CASSPEDRGDYEQYF
-	many	TRBV29-1	TRBJ2-7	TGCAGCGTTGCCCGCCCCTACGAGCAGTACTTC	CSVARPYEQYF
-	many	TRBV7-2	TRBJ1-1	TGTGCCAGCAGCTTAGTTGGGTTGAACACTGAAGCTTTCTTT	CASSLVGLNTEAFF
-	-	TRBV7-8	TRBJ1-5	TGTGCCAGCAGCTTAATCCGGGGGGGCAATCAGCCCCAGCATTTT	CASSLIRGGNQPQHF
TRBD2	few	TRBV20-1	TRBJ2-1	TGCAGTGCTAGGAGGGGACTAGCGGGAGGCCCCTCCTACAATGAGCAGTTCTTC	CSARRGLAGGPSYNEQFF
-	few	TRBV6-2/TRBV6-3	TRBJ2-5	TGTGCCAGCAGTGACCGACAGGGACTAAAAGAGACCCAGTACTTC	CASSDRQGLKETQYF
-	few	TRBV10-3	TRBJ2-1	TGTGCCATCGCCCAAAAATTAGCATCGCAAGTGCAGTTCTTC	CAIAQKLASQVQFF
TRBD2	few	TRBV20-1	TRBJ2-7	TGCAGTCCGGATGGATCGGGACTAGCGGGAGGGCCGGGCGAGCAGTACTTC	CSPDGSGLAGGPGEQYF
TRBD2	few	TRBV2	TRBJ2-5	TGTGCCAGCAGTGAGCGCGCGGGAGGGCTGGAGACCCAGTACTTC	CASSERAGGLETQYF
TRBD2	-	TRBV30	TRBJ2-7	TGTGCCTGGAGGCGGACCCCGGGACTAGCGGTCTCCTACGAGCAGTACTTC	CAWRRTPGLAVSYEQYF
-	many	TRBV4-2	TRBJ1-3	TGTGCCAGCAGCCAAGAAAGGAGTACCCCCATATATTTT	CASSQERSTPIYF
TRBD2	-	TRBV20-1	TRBJ2-5	TGCAGTGCTAGAGATCCCCCCGGATACGGGACTACATTCGAGACCCAGTACTTC	CSARDPPGYGTTFETQYF
TRBD2	-	TRBV20-1	TRBJ2-3	TGCAGTGCTAGCCCAGGGAGGGACACAGATACGCAGTATTTT	CSASPGRDTDTQYF
TRBD2	many	TRBV6-1	TRBJ2-1	TGTGCCAGCAGTCAAGGACTAGCGGGGGGTGAGCAGTTCTTC	CASSQGLAGGEQFF
-	many	TRBV12-3/TRBV12-4	TRBJ2-3	TGTGCCAGCAGTTCCGGGACGGACACAGATACGCAGTATTTT	CASSSGTDTDTQYF
-	few	TRBV7-3	TRBJ2-1	TGTGCCAGCAGCTACCGCCGAACAGCTTCCTTGAATGAGCAGTTCTTC	CASSYRRTASLNEQFF
-	-	TRBV7-9	TRBJ2-2	TGTGCCAGCAGCTTATTACGAGGGGCGAACACCGGGGAGCTGTTTTTT	CASSLLRGANTGELFF